This TCR beta chain emerged from a study of shared clonotypes between healthy human individuals. Across the study: The cohort comprised a couple of women and a few men. Their ages spanned 18 to 49 years.

As originally analysed: Junction-only sequences without quality scores came from ImmunoSEQ, so filtering differed. Profiling relied on immunoSEQ multiplex PCR, and the TCRdb table lists in-frame clones only, not all of them. That table is the source of V, J and clone size, and D and trimming were worked out from the DNA. The sample yields roughly 1,000,000 clones, roughly 74% seen once. The CDR3 sequence is 16 residues long. Negatively enriched CD4+ T cells were divided by CD45RA into naive and memory. The sequencing input was memory CD4+ T cells from PBMCs. Subset meaning: CD45RA-negative fraction. This sequence joins TRBV21-1 and TRBJ2-5. TRBV21-1 is marked as a pseudogene. The clonotype originates from a man younger than 35 in good health. Some clones in this sample may be carry-over from other donors' samples. CDR3 in amino acids: CASSKGRALPLETQYF. In DNA form, the CDR3 reads TGTGCCAGCAGCAAAGGCCGGGCCCTTCCCTTGGAGACCCAGTACTTC.